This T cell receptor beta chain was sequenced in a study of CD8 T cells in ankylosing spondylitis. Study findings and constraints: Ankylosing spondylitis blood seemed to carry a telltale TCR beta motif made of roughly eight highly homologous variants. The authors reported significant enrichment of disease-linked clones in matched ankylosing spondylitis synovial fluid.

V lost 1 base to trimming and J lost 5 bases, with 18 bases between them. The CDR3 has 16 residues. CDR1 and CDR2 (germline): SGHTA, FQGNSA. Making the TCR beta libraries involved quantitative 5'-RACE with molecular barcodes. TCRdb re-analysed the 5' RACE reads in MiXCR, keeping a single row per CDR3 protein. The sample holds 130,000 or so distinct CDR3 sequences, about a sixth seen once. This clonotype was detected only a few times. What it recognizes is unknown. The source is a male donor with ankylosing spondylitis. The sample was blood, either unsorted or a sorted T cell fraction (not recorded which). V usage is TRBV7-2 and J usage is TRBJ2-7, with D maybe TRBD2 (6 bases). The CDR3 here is CASSLEGAGMSDEQYF. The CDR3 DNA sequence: TGTGCCAGCAGCTTAGAGGGCGCGGGAATGTCGGACGAGCAGTACTTC. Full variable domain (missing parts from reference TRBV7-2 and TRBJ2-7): GAGVSQSPSNKVTEKGKDVELRCDPISGHTALYWYRQSLGQGLEFLIYFQGNSAPDKSGLPSDRFSAERTGGSVSTLTIQRTQQEDSAVYLCASSLEGAGMSDEQYFGPGTRLTVT.